The sample holds many counts of the clone carrying this T cell receptor (beta chain). The antigen is not known. The data are from a study of metastatic and nonmetastatic thyroid tumors. As for the study in general: Peripheral blood and tumor or nodule samples from malignant and benign thyroid patients were compared. Study conclusions and caveats: According to reports, the diversity of TCR beta was significantly higher in malignant thyroid tumors than in benign nodules, and this held in both blood and tumor samples.

The CDR3 covers 13 residues. V lost 3 bases to trimming and J lost 1 base, with 6 bases between them. Germline values: CDR1 MRHNA, CDR2 SNTAGT. Authors' analysis steps: A classifier for distant metastasis in papillary thyroid cancer was constructed using CDR3 differences observed across clinicopathological groups. TCRdb re-analyzed the PCR reads using MiXCR. TCRdb, not the original authors, processed these V and J calls. This sample carries some 14,000 clones, about 34% of them seen once, and the ten largest clones take 9.5% to 12%. Before thyroid surgery, none of the patients had received any treatment.

The chain recombines TRBV6-4 with TRBJ1-1, with no clear D. The sequencing sample was made of tumor tissue. The origin of this receptor is a male donor with papillary thyroid cancer or a benign thyroid nodule (not recorded which). Some clones in this sample may be carry-over from other donors' samples. The DNA of the CDR3 is TGTGCCAGCAGTGAAGATACGAACACTGAAGCTTTCTTT. Its translation: CASSEDTNTEAFF.